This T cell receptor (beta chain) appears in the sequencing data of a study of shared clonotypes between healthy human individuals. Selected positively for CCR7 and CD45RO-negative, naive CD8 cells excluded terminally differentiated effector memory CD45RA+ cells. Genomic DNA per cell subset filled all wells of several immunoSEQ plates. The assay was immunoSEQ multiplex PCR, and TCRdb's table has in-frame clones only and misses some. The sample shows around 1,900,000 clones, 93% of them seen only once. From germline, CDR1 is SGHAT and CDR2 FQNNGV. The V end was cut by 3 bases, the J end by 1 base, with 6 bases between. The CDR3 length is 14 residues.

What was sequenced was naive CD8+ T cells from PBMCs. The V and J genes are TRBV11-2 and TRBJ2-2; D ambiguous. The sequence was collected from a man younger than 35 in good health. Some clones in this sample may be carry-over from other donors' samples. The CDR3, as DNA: TGTGCCAGCAGCTTGGGGATGAACACCGGGGAGCTGTTTTTT. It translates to CASSLGMNTGELFF.